The 22 T cell receptor beta chains below come from one sample, sequenced in a study of T-cell reconstitution after alpha-beta-depleted transplantation in children. Unique molecular identifiers were built into the TCRbeta library. TCRdb used MiXCR to reprocess the PCR reads, holding one entry per CDR3 protein. The table shows about 400,000 distinct CDR3 sequences, with just over 20% occurring only once. This sample comprised PBMCs from the stem cell graft donor, obtained from the stem cell graft. The receptors stem from a human donor who donated a stem cell graft to a child with acute myeloid leukemia.

V usage is TRBV11-1 and J usage is TRBJ2-3, with D perhaps being TRBD1 or TRBD2 (6 bases each). The V gene's germline CDR1 is SGHAT and CDR2 FQDESV (reference sequence). This CDR3 contains 15 residues. Trimming cost V 6 bases and J 5 bases, with 18 bases left between them. CDR3 residues: CASSPRGAFVDTQYF. The CDR3 bases are TGTGCCAGCAGTCCGAGGGGGGCGTTTGTAGATACGCAGTATTTT.

The rearrangement joins TRBV27 to TRBJ1-1; possibly TRBD1 for D (6 bases). The CDR3 length is 13 residues. Germline-derived CDR1 and CDR2 are MNHEY and SMNVEV (reference sequence). V shed 0 bases and J shed 6 bases, with 8 bases lying between them. In DNA form, the CDR3 reads TGTGCCAGCAGTTTATCGGCAGGGGCTGAAGCTTTCTTT. It is translated as CASSLSAGAEAFF.

The gene calls are TRBV2 and TRBJ2-1, with D unclear. CDR1 is SNHLY, CDR2 FYNNEI, per germline. There are 14 residues in the CDR3. The V end was cut by 0 bases, the J end by 9 bases, with 12 bases between. The CDR3, as DNA: TGTGCCAGCAGTGAAGCTGGAAGAATTGGTGAGCAGTTCTTC. Its translation: CASSEAGRIGEQFF.

This chain joins TRBV28 and TRBJ2-3; 7 bases are a match to TRBD2. Germline CDR1 is MDHEN and CDR2 is SYDVKM. The junction had 17 bases not matched to a gene; V was cut back by 5 bases and J by 6 bases. CDR3 length: 17 residues. The CDR3 protein is CASSQRGLADHPDTQYF. The CDR3 DNA reads as TGTGCCAGCAGTCAACGAGGGCTAGCGGACCATCCTGATACGCAGTATTTT.

In this sample, this clonotype turned up many times. The gene calls are TRBV27 and TRBJ2-7, with D uncertain. This CDR3 is built from 13 residues. Trimming pared 3 bases from V and 0 bases from J, leaving 6 bases between. The germline gives CDR1 MNHEY, CDR2 SMNVEV (reference sequence). CDR3: CASSFGTSYEQYF. CDR3 nucleotide sequence: TGTGCCAGCAGTTTCGGCACCTCCTACGAGCAGTACTTC.

This clonotype came up a few times. The chain couples TRBV29-1 to TRBJ2-3; tentative D call: TRBD2 (6 bases). The V end was cut by 7 bases, the J end by 6 bases, with 32 bases between. Germline V gene data show CDR1 as SQVTM and CDR2 as ANQGSEA. The length of the CDR3 is 18 residues. In DNA, the CDR3 is TGCAGCGCTGACATGAGAAAGACCGGGACTCCGTTTGGGGATACGCAGTATTTT. It codes for CSADMRKTGTPFGDTQYF.

The chain combines TRBV15 with TRBJ2-3, with 8 bases identical to TRBD1. The CDR3 sequence is 14 residues long. Losses at the gene ends were 3 bases for V and 3 bases for J; bases not matched to a gene: 2. CDR1 and CDR2 (germline): LNHNV, YYDKDF (reference sequence). DNA for the CDR3: TGTGCCACCAGCAGGGACAGGGCAACAGATACGCAGTATTTT. Protein: CATSRDRATDTQYF.

This clonotype has just a few counts. The chain carries TRBV15 and TRBJ2-3; TRBD2 aligns across 13 bases. With V trimmed by 3 bases and J by 0 bases, 3 bases remained unmatched. The germline gives CDR1 LNHNV, CDR2 YYDKDF (reference sequence). This CDR3 comprises 17 residues. CDR3 sequence reads: CATSRGLAGPSTDTQYF. The CDR3 coding sequence is TGTGCCACCAGCAGGGGACTAGCGGGGCCCAGCACAGATACGCAGTATTTT.

This clonotype came up many times. The chain links TRBV29-1 to TRBJ2-6; possibly TRBD2 for D (5 bases). The CDR3 totals 17 residues. V gave up 0 bases and J gave up 0 bases, with 12 bases separating them. Germline V gene sequence: CDR1 SQVTM, CDR2 ANQGSEA. This CDR3 reads CSVEDREHFSGANVLTF. CDR3 bases: TGCAGCGTTGAAGATCGGGAACATTTCTCTGGGGCCAACGTCCTGACTTTC. The full variable domain, its missing parts supplied by reference TRBV29-1 and TRBJ2-6, is SAVISQKPSRDICQRGTSLTIQCQVDSQVTMMFWYRQQPGQSLTLIATANQGSEATYESGFVIDKFPISRPNLTFSTLTVSNMSPEDSSIYLCSVEDREHFSGANVLTFGAGSRLTVL.

The chain has TRBV20-1 and TRBJ2-7, with D unclear. Germline CDR1 reads DFQATT; CDR2 reads SNEGSKA (reference sequence). The V gene lost 5 bases and the J gene lost 3 bases, with 20 bases spanning the gap. This CDR3 contains 15 residues. CDR3 nucleotides: TGCAGTGCTGGCCCCAGAGGAAGATCCCTCTACGAGCAGTACTTC. Translating it yields CSAGPRGRSLYEQYF.

In this sample, this clonotype turned up many times. V is TRBV9 and J is TRBJ1-1; TRBD1 might be the D (6 bases). CDR1 SGDLS and CDR2 YYNGEE come from the germline V gene. Between the trimmed V and J ends, which lost 4 bases and 4 bases, there was a span of 17 bases. The CDR3 has 15 amino acids. In nucleotides, the CDR3 is TGTGCCAGCAGCTCCCCTGGGGGGCGTGGCACTGAAGCTTTCTTT. This encodes CASSSPGGRGTEAFF.

The V and J genes are TRBV19 and TRBJ1-4; D is perhaps TRBD1 (6 bases). The length of the CDR3 is 15 residues. The germline V and J ends were trimmed by 2 bases and 3 bases, with 10 bases remaining between them. The germline V gene encodes CDR1 LNHDA and CDR2 SQIVND (reference sequence). The CDR3 nucleotides are TGTGCCAGTAGTATATTCGGACAGCCTAATGAAAAACTGTTTTTT. Translating it yields CASSIFGQPNEKLFF.

This clonotype was observed many times. The rearrangement joins TRBV20-1 to TRBJ2-7, with D possibly TRBD2 on 5 matching bases. In germline, CDR1 is DFQATT, CDR2 SNEGSKA (reference sequence). V was shortened by 6 bases and J by 5 bases, with 20 bases between the two germline ends. The CDR3 has 14 amino acids. CDR3: CSAPRFRGADEQYF. Written as DNA, the CDR3 is TGCAGTGCCCCACGGTTCCGGGGAGCAGACGAGCAGTACTTC.

This clonotype came up many times. The V gene is TRBV12-3 or TRBV12-4, the J gene TRBJ2-7, with D hard to call. The CDR3 loop spans 12 amino acids. V was trimmed by 3 bases and J by 1 base, leaving 4 bases between them. The CDR3 sequence is CASSFGSYEQYF. For the CDR3, the DNA is TGTGCCAGCAGTTTCGGGTCCTACGAGCAGTACTTC.

The chain is built from TRBV15 and TRBJ1-1; D is perhaps TRBD1 (5 bases). Germline CDR1 LNHNV, CDR2 YYDKDF (reference sequence). The length of the CDR3 is 16 residues. The germline V and J ends were trimmed by 0 bases and 11 bases, with 22 bases remaining between them. The CDR3 here is CATSREGLVRGECAFF. CDR3 nucleotides: TGTGCCACCAGCAGAGAAGGGCTTGTCCGGGGGGAATGTGCTTTCTTT.

This clonotype was recorded many times. The chain carries TRBV29-1 and TRBJ1-1; no firm D call. CDR1 and CDR2 from the germline V gene are SQVTM and ANQGSEA. The CDR3 extends over 14 amino acids. Trimming took off 5 bases at V and 3 bases at J, with 16 bases between the two ends. Written as DNA, the CDR3 is TGCAGCGTTTCCCTGCAGAACTGGGACACTGAAGCTTTCTTT. Amino acid sequence: CSVSLQNWDTEAFF.

The chain has TRBV20-1 and TRBJ2-7, with TRBD2 matching over 7 bases. CDR3 length: 15 residues. Germline V gene sequence: CDR1 DFQATT, CDR2 SNEGSKA (reference sequence). V shed 0 bases and J 6 bases; nucleotides not matched to a gene: 11. The CDR3 DNA sequence: TGCAGTGCTAGAGAGGTGGAGCGGGATTACGGCGAGCAGTACTTC. Translation: CSAREVERDYGEQYF.

The rearrangement links TRBV6-1 to TRBJ2-3; tentative D call: TRBD2 (6 bases). This CDR3 region has 13 residues. The germline CDR1 and CDR2 sequences are MNHNS and SASEGT. Trimming stripped 4 bases from V and 6 bases from J, with 11 bases between. The DNA for the CDR3 is TGTGCCAGCAGTGTGGCTAGCGTTGATACGCAGTATTTT. It yields the protein CASSVASVDTQYF.

The CDR3 DNA reads TGCAGTGCTAGAGATGGGTGGTCGGGAGATACGCAGTATTTT. Translated, it gives CSARDGWSGDTQYF. V gene TRBV20-1 combines with J gene TRBJ2-3; the D is unclear. Trimming removed 0 bases at V and 5 bases at J, with 12 bases between. The CDR3 runs to 14 residues. Germline loops: CDR1 DFQATT, CDR2 SNEGSKA (reference sequence).

This clonotype was seen many times. This chain links TRBV20-1 with TRBJ2-7; no clear D gene. V lost 4 bases and J lost 1, with 14 bases in between. Germline-derived CDR1 and CDR2 are DFQATT and SNEGSKA (reference sequence). There are 14 residues in the CDR3. The CDR3 reads CSAISQPISYEQYF. The CDR3 DNA reads as TGCAGTGCTATTTCTCAGCCTATATCCTACGAGCAGTACTTC.

This clonotype has more than one count but fewer than ten. The J gene is TRBJ2-3, the V gene TRBV24-1; D unresolved. CDR1 KGHDR and CDR2 SFDVKD come from the germline V gene. This CDR3 spans 13 amino acids. V was cut by 5 bases and J by 5 bases, with 10 bases left in between. The CDR3 reads CATSVQTGDTQYF. For the CDR3, the DNA is TGTGCCACCAGTGTCCAGACGGGAGATACGCAGTATTTT.

This clonotype was observed a handful of times. The chain carries TRBV6-1 and TRBJ1-6; TRBD1 aligns across 9 bases. V trimming: 7 bases; J trimming: 10 bases; junction bases outside the gene matches: 8. Germline V lookup: CDR1 MNHNS, CDR2 SASEGT. This CDR3 is built from 14 residues. CDR3 nucleotides: TGTGCCAGCAATACCGGGACAGGGCAATCACCCCTCCACTTT. It translates to CASNTGTGQSPLHF.